Listed below are T cell receptor beta chains from one sample, sequenced in a study of cytomegalovirus exposure and HLA in healthy donors. Measured with immunoSEQ multiplex PCR; TCRdb has only the in-frame clones, and not every one. The sample records about 84,000 clones, about 60% being singletons. The specimen was PBMCs. The receptor set was obtained from a woman aged 40 to 50 in good health and CMV-seropositive. The CDR3 runs from the conserved cysteine through the conserved F or W. D genes are given only for firm matches. Clone size is stated in some rows and not others, as once, few, many or a class when expanded.

V gene	clone size	D gene	J gene	CDR3 DNA	CDR3 protein
TRBV29-1	once	-	TRBJ2-1	TGCAGCGTTCGTAGGGAGTCGAATGAGCAGTTCTTC	CSVRRESNEQFF
TRBV7-9	-	-	TRBJ1-5	TGTTCCAGCAGCTCAGGGGATCAGCCCCAGCATTTT	CSSSSGDQPQHF
TRBV6-4	-	TRBD2	TRBJ2-3	TGTGCCACCTCGACTAGCGGGAGTACAGATACGCAGTATTTT	CATSTSGSTDTQYF
TRBV19	-	TRBD1	TRBJ2-3	TGTGCCAGTAGTATCCCTCCGGGACAGGGCACAGATACGCAGTATTTT	CASSIPPGQGTDTQYF
TRBV9	-	-	TRBJ2-1	TGTGCCAGCAGCCTATGGTCGGGTTCCTACAATGAGCAGTTCTTC	CASSLWSGSYNEQFF
TRBV11-2	few	-	TRBJ1-1	TGTGCCAGCAGCTTAGCAGGGACTCTGAACACTGAAGCTTTCTTT	CASSLAGTLNTEAFF
TRBV5-1	-	-	TRBJ2-5	TGCGCCAGCAGCTTGGGAGAGGCCCAAGAGACCCAGTACTTC	CASSLGEAQETQYF
TRBV4-2	-	-	TRBJ1-1	TGTGCCAGCAGCCAAGATCGGGCAGGGTTGGCTGAAGCTTTCTTT	CASSQDRAGLAEAFF
TRBV30	-	-	TRBJ2-7	TGTGCCTGGAGGTGGGCTAGCTACTACGAGCAGTACTTC	CAWRWASYYEQYF
TRBV18	-	-	TRBJ1-2	TGTGCCAGCTCACCAGGCAGGGAATCGTTTCGTGGCTACACCTTC	CASSPGRESFRGYTF
TRBV28	-	-	TRBJ1-2	TGTGCCAGCAGTTCCATGGGCCAAGAGAACTATGGCTACACCTTC	CASSSMGQENYGYTF